This T cell receptor beta chain was recovered during a study of CD8 T cells in ankylosing spondylitis. The study's findings and limits: It was reported that disease-linked clones were significantly enriched in matched ankylosing spondylitis synovial fluid. The disease-linked clones had a CD8+ phenotype and low blood frequencies. What seemed typical of ankylosing spondylitis blood was a TCR beta motif built from several highly homologous variants. Several of the motif variants were reported before in synovial fluid and blood from reactive arthritis.

A note on this clonotype: The antigen is not known.

Molecular-barcoded quantitative 5'-RACE produced these TCR beta libraries. Each CDR3 protein is one row after TCRdb ran MiXCR on the 5' RACE reads. The profile covers about 390,000 distinct CDR3 sequences, with approximately 20% appearing a single time and roughly a sixth taken by the ten largest. Trimming left V 9 bases short and J 2 bases short, with 16 bases between. Germline CDR1 reads SGHRS; CDR2 reads YFSETQ. This CDR3 contains 14 residues. The receptor was isolated from a male donor with ankylosing spondylitis. Source material: blood, either unsorted or a sorted T cell fraction (not recorded which). The rearrangement links TRBV5-1 to TRBJ2-3; possible D gene TRBD2, 5 bases. The CDR3 reads CATRAVTTTDTQYF. As DNA, the CDR3 is TGCGCCACCAGAGCGGTCACCACCACAGATACGCAGTATTTT.